Listed below are T cell receptor beta chains from one sample, sequenced in a study of blood T cells in healthy people across ages. MiXCR, applied by TCRdb to the 5' RACE reads, yields one record per CDR3 protein. The sample contains fewer than 700,000 distinct CDR3 sequences, 40% to 55% of which appear only once. Material for sequencing was blood. The origin of the receptors is a man older than 75 in good health. Both conserved end residues are part of each CDR3. Each record gives: J gene, D gene, clone size, V gene, CDR3 protein, CDR3 DNA. A D gene is named only where the DNA matches it firmly. Rows give clone size only sometimes, using once, few, many, or a class for an expanded clone.

J gene: TRBJ2-1
D gene: TRBD2
clone size: NA
V gene: TRBV6-2/TRBV6-3
CDR3 protein: CASRPGTSGRVSFF
CDR3 DNA: TGTGCCAGCAGACCCGGGACTAGCGGGAGGGTATCGTTCTTC

J gene: TRBJ2-7
D gene: NA
clone size: few
V gene: TRBV7-2
CDR3 protein: CASTLGGPYEQYF
CDR3 DNA: TGTGCCAGCACCCTGGGGGGACCCTACGAGCAGTACTTC

J gene: TRBJ2-7
D gene: NA
clone size: NA
V gene: TRBV6-1
CDR3 protein: CASSDRRGQTLGEQYF
CDR3 DNA: TGTGCCAGCAGCGATCGTCGGGGACAAACCCTTGGCGAGCAGTACTTC

J gene: TRBJ2-3
D gene: NA
clone size: NA
V gene: TRBV10-3
CDR3 protein: CAISESGPDTDTQYF
CDR3 DNA: TGTGCCATCAGTGAGTCGGGTCCAGACACAGATACGCAGTATTTT

J gene: TRBJ2-7
D gene: TRBD1
clone size: NA
V gene: TRBV20-1
CDR3 protein: CSAPKTGDYEQYF
CDR3 DNA: TGCAGTGCTCCCAAGACAGGGGACTACGAGCAGTACTTC

J gene: TRBJ2-3
D gene: NA
clone size: few
V gene: TRBV25-1
CDR3 protein: CASSESRPDTQYF
CDR3 DNA: TGTGCCAGCAGTGAATCGAGGCCAGATACGCAGTATTTT

J gene: TRBJ2-5
D gene: NA
clone size: NA
V gene: TRBV20-1
CDR3 protein: CSARVPALQETQYF
CDR3 DNA: TGCAGTGCTAGAGTCCCAGCTCTCCAAGAGACCCAGTACTTC

J gene: TRBJ1-2
D gene: TRBD1
clone size: NA
V gene: TRBV3-1
CDR3 protein: CASSSGTGSNYGYTF
CDR3 DNA: TGTGCCAGCAGCTCCGGGACAGGTTCTAACTATGGCTACACCTTC

J gene: TRBJ1-5
D gene: TRBD1
clone size: NA
V gene: TRBV6-2/TRBV6-3
CDR3 protein: CASRPTGGNQPQHF
CDR3 DNA: TGTGCCAGCAGGCCCACAGGGGGGAATCAGCCCCAGCATTTT

J gene: TRBJ2-5
D gene: TRBD1
clone size: NA
V gene: TRBV29-1
CDR3 protein: CSVRWTGVETQYF
CDR3 DNA: TGCAGCGTCAGGTGGACAGGGGTGGAGACCCAGTACTTC

J gene: TRBJ2-5
D gene: NA
clone size: few
V gene: TRBV7-9
CDR3 protein: CASSSTSFRETQYF
CDR3 DNA: TGTGCCAGCAGCTCGACTAGTTTCCGGGAGACCCAGTACTTC

J gene: TRBJ2-1
D gene: NA
clone size: NA
V gene: TRBV7-2
CDR3 protein: CASSLYALSSSYNEQFF
CDR3 DNA: TGTGCCAGCAGCTTATACGCGCTCTCGAGCTCCTACAATGAGCAGTTCTTC

J gene: TRBJ2-1
D gene: NA
clone size: NA
V gene: TRBV3-1
CDR3 protein: CASSQVRGEQFF
CDR3 DNA: TGTGCCAGCAGCCAAGTCAGAGGGGAGCAGTTCTTC

J gene: TRBJ2-1
D gene: TRBD2
clone size: few
V gene: TRBV4-3
CDR3 protein: CASSQDLSGSSYNEQFF
CDR3 DNA: TGCGCCAGCAGCCAAGATCTGAGCGGGAGCTCCTACAATGAGCAGTTCTTC

J gene: TRBJ2-3
D gene: NA
clone size: NA
V gene: TRBV15
CDR3 protein: CVTSREPGLHTDTQYF
CDR3 DNA: TGTGTCACCAGCAGAGAACCTGGGTTGCACACAGATACGCAGTATTTT

J gene: TRBJ1-5
D gene: NA
clone size: NA
V gene: TRBV6-5
CDR3 protein: CASRARFNQPQHF
CDR3 DNA: TGTGCCAGCAGGGCGAGGTTCAATCAGCCCCAGCATTTT

J gene: TRBJ1-6
D gene: TRBD1
clone size: NA
V gene: TRBV20-1
CDR3 protein: CSAGAGTVISPLHF
CDR3 DNA: TGCAGTGCTGGAGCCGGGACAGTGATTTCACCCCTCCACTTT

J gene: TRBJ2-5
D gene: TRBD2
clone size: few
V gene: TRBV3-1
CDR3 protein: CASSILAGDETQYF
CDR3 DNA: TGTGCCAGCAGCATACTAGCGGGAGACGAGACCCAGTACTTC

J gene: TRBJ2-1
D gene: TRBD2
clone size: NA
V gene: TRBV2
CDR3 protein: CASSESGLANLNEQFF
CDR3 DNA: TGTGCCAGCAGTGAGTCTGGACTAGCGAATTTGAATGAGCAGTTCTTC

J gene: TRBJ2-1
D gene: NA
clone size: NA
V gene: TRBV6-5
CDR3 protein: CASSYHVSAYNEQFF
CDR3 DNA: TGTGCCAGCAGTTACCACGTGTCCGCCTACAATGAGCAGTTCTTC